The next 23 T cell receptor beta chains were all read from a single sample in a study of shared clonotypes between healthy human individuals. Profiling relied on immunoSEQ multiplex PCR, and the TCRdb table lists in-frame clones only, not all of them. The table has 1.4 million or so clones, about 98.5% seen once. Sequenced: naive CD4+ T cells sorted from blood. Subset defined: CD45RA+ positively selected. Receptor source: a man in his thirties or forties in good health.

This chain connects TRBV6-6 to TRBJ2-2; weak D call: TRBD2 (6 bases). The CDR3 spans 15 residues. Per germline, CDR1 MNHNY and CDR2 SVGAGI (reference sequence). Trimming shortened V by 3 bases and J by 4 bases, and 12 bases separated the two germline ends. The CDR3: CASSYTRGATGELFF. In DNA, the CDR3 is TGTGCCAGCAGTTATACGCGGGGCGCCACCGGGGAGCTGTTTTTT.

The CDR3 here is CASSFVVILGNEQFF. CDR3 coding DNA: TGTGCCAGCAGCTTTGTAGTTATATTGGGGAATGAGCAGTTCTTC. The chain couples TRBV7-4 to TRBJ2-1; D unclear. The CDR3 is made up of 15 amino acids. V lost 3 bases, J lost 7 bases, and 16 bases lay in between. Per the germline V gene, CDR1 is SGHVT and CDR2 is SQSDAQ. Full variable domain (missing parts from reference TRBV7-4 and TRBJ2-1): GAGVSQSPRYKVAKRGRDVALRCDSISGHVTLYWYRQTLGQGSEVLTYSQSDAQRDKSGRPSGRFSAERPERSVSTLKIQRTEQGDSAVYLCASSFVVILGNEQFFGPGTRLTVL.

A note on this clone: Other DNA sequences in the same sample also yield this CDR3. The chain recombines TRBV2 with TRBJ1-4; the D is unclear. V was cut by 4 bases and J by 2 bases, with 5 bases left in between. The CDR3 sequence is 13 residues long. Germline loops: CDR1 SNHLY, CDR2 FYNNEI. CDR3 DNA sequence: TGTGCCAGCAGTGGCGGGACTAATGAAAAACTGTTTTTT. Amino acid sequence: CASSGGTNEKLFF.

With regard to this clone: The same CDR3 can be traced to other DNA sequences in this sample. This chain links TRBV28 with TRBJ1-2, with TRBD1 as a possible D gene (5 bases). CDR3 size: 14 residues. The germline CDR1 and CDR2 sequences are MDHEN and SYDVKM. The V end was cut by 2 bases, the J end by 1 base, with 8 bases between. CDR3 region: CASSLGQVNYGYTF. CDR3 coding DNA: TGTGCCAGCAGTTTAGGACAAGTTAACTATGGCTACACCTTC.

This rearrangement joins TRBV28 to TRBJ1-2, with TRBD1 identical over 10 bases. Germline V gene data show CDR1 as MDHEN and CDR2 as SYDVKM. J lost 4 bases, V lost 5 bases, and 13 bases had no gene match. The CDR3 runs 17 residues. The CDR3 bases are TGTGCCAGCAGTATTACGGACAGGGGGGTCGAGGCCTATGGCTACACCTTC. Translating it yields CASSITDRGVEAYGYTF.

In this sample, this clone turned up once. This specimen includes other DNA sequences encoding the same CDR3. The rearrangement joins TRBV11-2 to TRBJ1-5; TRBD1 is a possible D gene (5 bases). The germline gives CDR1 SGHAT, CDR2 FQNNGV. The CDR3 is 15 amino acids. V was shortened by 0 bases and J by 2 bases, with 8 bases between the two germline ends. CDR3 residues: CASSLDQGGNQPQHF. The DNA for the CDR3 is TGTGCCAGCAGCTTAGATCAGGGAGGCAATCAGCCCCAGCATTTT.

The V call is TRBV7-8, the J call TRBJ2-7, with TRBD1 identical over 7 bases. Germline trimming cut 5 bases from V and 6 bases from J; bases unmatched to any gene: 16. From germline, CDR1 is SGHVS and CDR2 FQNEAQ. CDR3 length: 16 amino acids. The CDR3: CASSPRRKDRASEQYF. CDR3 nucleotides: TGTGCCAGCAGCCCCCGGCGAAAAGACAGGGCCTCCGAGCAGTACTTC.

The V call is TRBV5-5, the J call TRBJ2-5, with TRBD1 matching 9 bases. Per the germline V gene, CDR1 is SGHKS and CDR2 is YYEKEE (reference sequence). This CDR3 spans 14 amino acids. The trim removed 4 bases at V and 5 bases at J, leaving 6 bases unmatched. The CDR3 DNA reads TGTGCCAGCAGCCTGGGACAGGGTGGGGAGACCCAGTACTTC. Protein: CASSLGQGGETQYF. The full variable domain, rest sourced from reference TRBV5-5 and TRBJ2-5, is DAGVTQSPTHLIKTRGQQVTLRCSPISGHKSVSWYQQVLGQGPQFIFQYYEKEERGRGNFPDRFSARQFPNYSSELNVNALLLGDSALYLCASSLGQGGETQYFGPGTRLLVL.

This rearrangement joins TRBV7-9 to TRBJ2-3; perhaps TRBD2 as D (6 bases). The germline V and J ends were trimmed by 8 bases and 2 bases, with 20 bases remaining between them. Looked up from germline, CDR1 is SEHNR and CDR2 is FQNEAQ (reference sequence). There are 16 residues in the CDR3. The CDR3 coding sequence is TGTGCCAGCGAACGCACCGAGGGGAGGTACACAGATACGCAGTATTTT. This codes for CASERTEGRYTDTQYF.

The chain is built from TRBV30 and TRBJ1-3; TRBD1 might be the D (5 bases). This CDR3 has 14 residues. CDR1 and CDR2 (germline): GTSNPN, SVGIG (reference sequence). With 6 bases removed from V and 0 bases from J, the gap between germline ends came to 12 bases. For the CDR3, the DNA is TGTGCCTGCCATCGAGGGACCTCTGGAAACACCATATATTTT. It encodes CACHRGTSGNTIYF.

The chain employs TRBV6-5 and TRBJ2-3; D is ambiguous. The CDR3 sequence is 13 residues long. In germline, CDR1 is MNHEY, CDR2 SVGAGI. Trimming stripped 6 bases from V and 6 bases from J, with 13 bases between. In DNA form, the CDR3 reads TGTGCCAGCAGACAAGGGCCTAGGGATACGCAGTATTTT. It is translated as CASRQGPRDTQYF.

The V gene is TRBV29-1, the J gene TRBJ2-3, with D hard to call. The V and J ends lost 8 bases and 3 bases respectively, with 9 bases between them. This CDR3 comprises 11 residues. Germline lookup yields CDR1 SQVTM and CDR2 ANQGSEA. CDR3 residues: CSSGLTDTQYF. CDR3 coding DNA: TGCAGCTCCGGTCTTACAGATACGCAGTATTTT.

The V gene is TRBV19, the J gene TRBJ2-5; a possible D gene is TRBD1 (5 bases). There are 16 residues in the CDR3. The germline V gene has CDR1 LNHDA and CDR2 SQIVND (reference sequence). Deletions cut 4 bases from V and 5 bases from J, with 20 bases between. CDR3 DNA: TGTGCCAGTAGTAGCCCCCGACAGCCTTTGGGGGAGACCCAGTACTTC. This sequence encodes CASSSPRQPLGETQYF.

The V call is TRBV10-2, the J call TRBJ1-5; D gene ambiguous. V was trimmed by 2 bases and J by 0 bases, leaving 14 bases between them. CDR3 length: 17 amino acids. Germline assignment: CDR1 WSHSY and CDR2 SAAADI. The CDR3 protein is CASSEASVSGSNQPQHF. In DNA form, the CDR3 reads TGCGCCAGCAGTGAGGCCTCGGTCTCGGGTAGCAATCAGCCCCAGCATTTT.

The genes are TRBV5-1 and TRBJ2-3; D is unresolved. CDR1 SGHRS and CDR2 YFSETQ come from the germline V gene. Trimming removed 7 bases at V and 1 base at J, with 10 bases between. This CDR3 is built from 13 residues. The CDR3 is CASGQLGTDTQYF. DNA of the CDR3: TGCGCCAGCGGGCAACTCGGCACAGATACGCAGTATTTT.

This sequence joins TRBV2 and TRBJ1-4; tentative D call: TRBD1 (5 bases). Trimming pared 6 bases from V and 6 bases from J, leaving 17 bases between. CDR1 is SNHLY, CDR2 FYNNEI, per germline. This CDR3 has 15 residues. CDR3 nucleotides: TGTGCCAGCAGGGGGTGGCCCGGGGGAGATGAAAAACTGTTTTTT. Residues: CASRGWPGGDEKLFF.

The V call is TRBV7-2, the J call TRBJ2-3; 8 bases are a match to TRBD2. This CDR3 comprises 15 residues. V trimming: 5 bases; J trimming: 2 bases; junction bases outside the gene matches: 6. Germline V gene sequence: CDR1 SGHTA, CDR2 FQGNSA. Here the CDR3 reads CASSAASGYTDTQYF. CDR3 DNA: TGTGCCAGCAGCGCGGCTAGCGGGTACACAGATACGCAGTATTTT. Filled out from reference TRBV7-2 and TRBJ2-3, the complete variable domain reads GAGVSQSPSNKVTEKGKDVELRCDPISGHTALYWYRQSLGQGLEFLIYFQGNSAPDKSGLPSDRFSAERTGGSVSTLTIQRTQQEDSAVYLCASSAASGYTDTQYFGPGTRLTVL.

The V gene is TRBV10-1, the J gene TRBJ1-5; D unresolved. CDR3 length: 15 amino acids. Trimming stripped 2 bases from V and 1 base from J, with 9 bases between. Germline CDR1 is WNHNN and CDR2 is SYGVQD (reference sequence). For the CDR3, the DNA is TGCGCCAGCAGTGAGGGGAGTGGAAGCAATCAGCCCCAGCATTTT. Translated, it gives CASSEGSGSNQPQHF.

This chain connects TRBV15 to TRBJ2-7, with 10 bases matching TRBD2. J gave up 2 bases and V 0 bases, and 4 bases lay outside the gene matches. CDR3 length: 16 residues. Per germline, CDR1 LNHNV and CDR2 YYDKDF (reference sequence). In DNA, the CDR3 is TGTGCCACCAGCAGAGATAAGCTAGCGGGAGCCTACGAGCAGTACTTC. Protein product: CATSRDKLAGAYEQYF.

This clone appeared a single time. The chain joins TRBV7-9 to TRBJ2-7; D perhaps matches TRBD1 (6 bases). This CDR3 contains 16 residues. Trimming pared 0 bases from V and 1 base from J, leaving 13 bases between. Germline CDR1 SEHNR, CDR2 FQNEAQ (reference sequence). CDR3 bases: TGTGCCAGCAGCTTAGCTAAGGGGGAAGGGTCCTACGAGCAGTACTTC. Its protein is CASSLAKGEGSYEQYF.

J is TRBJ2-2 and V is TRBV5-1; TRBD2 aligns across 8 bases. CDR3 length equals 15 residues. The germline gives CDR1 SGHRS, CDR2 YFSETQ. V was pared by 2 bases and J by 6 bases, with 6 bases of the junction left unmatched. The DNA for the CDR3 is TGCGCCAGCAGCTTTTTCAGCGGGAGTCCCGGGGAGCTGTTTTTT. Protein product: CASSFFSGSPGELFF.

The chain employs TRBV6-5 and TRBJ2-3; D is unresolved. The CDR3 contains 15 residues. Trimming left V 2 bases short and J 1 base short, with 10 bases between. Germline V gene sequence: CDR1 MNHEY, CDR2 SVGAGI. The CDR3 loop reads CASSYTRFGTDTQYF. CDR3 nucleotides: TGTGCCAGCAGTTACACTCGGTTTGGCACAGATACGCAGTATTTT.

The chain combines TRBV2 with TRBJ1-5; no definite D call. V lost 1 base to trimming and J lost 7 bases, with 11 bases between them. The CDR3 covers 14 residues. CDR1 and CDR2 (germline): SNHLY, FYNNEI. In nucleotides, the CDR3 is TGTGCCAGCAGTGAAGTCACAACGGGGCAGCCCCAGCATTTT. This encodes CASSEVTTGQPQHF.